This TCR beta chain was sequenced for a study of shared clonotypes between healthy human individuals. Naive CD8 cells lacked CD45RO, underwent positive selection for CCR7 and left out terminally differentiated effector memory CD45RA+ cells. Replicate PCRs for sorted subsets used approximately 220 ng DNA; this equaled 25,000 to 35,000 T cell genomes. Profiled with immunoSEQ multiplex PCR; TCRdb holds only in-frame clones, not every one. The data hold millions of clones, with 93% observed a single time. V was trimmed by 0 bases and J by 3 bases, leaving 21 bases between them. CDR3 length: 18 residues. Looked up from germline, CDR1 is MGHRA and CDR2 is YSYEKL.

The source material was naive CD8+ T cells from PBMCs. The TCR sequence derives from a man in his late teens or twenties in good health. Some clones in this sample may be carry-over from other donors' samples. The chain has TRBV4-1 and TRBJ2-7; D perhaps matches TRBD1 (5 bases). In DNA, the CDR3 is TGCGCCAGCAGCCAAGACGTGACAGCCCGCCTGGGGTTCTACGAGCAGTACTTC. Protein product: CASSQDVTARLGFYEQYF.